This T cell receptor (beta chain) was retrieved from a study of regulatory T cells in long-lasting Graves disease listed by TCRdb under 2021. Regarding the research as a whole: To count as having persistent Graves' disease, a patient had to have received antithyroid drug treatment for over 5 years with TSH receptor autoantibodies remaining persistently positive. On average, persistent Graves' disease patients in the clinical cohort had been on antithyroid drugs for approximately ten years. A total of around 35 samples underwent TCR sequencing, from roughly 13 patients with persistent Graves' disease and 20 or so patients with newly diagnosed Graves' disease. The study took place in China and was registered as a clinical trial. Patients with persistent Graves' disease were compared with patients with newly diagnosed Graves' disease using TCR sequencing and RNA sequencing of peripheral blood.

Receptor amplification or capture employed multiplex PCR. The sample was run on an Illumina HiSeq 4000. CDR3 regions were amplified by Arm-PCR with iRepertoire HTBI primers to construct TCR beta libraries. PCR products were gel purified before sequencing. As for the authors' bioinformatics: Across samples, roughly 60 TRBV and 13 to 15 TRBJ segments were identified and used for gene usage analysis of CDR3 amino acid clonotypes. COPE and FqMerger were used to merge filtered high-quality paired reads into contigs. BLAST was used to align contigs to IMGT TRBV, TRBD and TRBJ reference genes, with CDR3 defined following IMGT. Any clonotype with a frequency above 0.1% was classified as a highly expanded clone. Shannon entropy was used to measure repertoire diversity, and the Gini coefficient was used to measure V-J evenness. A clonotype found in more than one individual was treated as public. The public reads were reprocessed in TCRdb via fastp at Q25 and MiXCR, keeping in-frame beta chains. For every CDR3 protein sequence, its rows merge into one entry that carries the most common genes and DNA. V and J calls and clone size were set by TCRdb, not the authors. Here the sample has 400,000 or so distinct CDR3 sequences; about 20% occur a single time. The ten largest clones represent about a quarter of the sample.

V and J lose 7 bases and 6 bases, and a span of 19 bases separates them. CDR1 and CDR2 (SGHRS, YFSETQ) derive from the germline V gene. From its cysteine to its phenylalanine, the CDR3 spans 14 amino acids. The only DNA kept is the CDR3, 42 bases in frame from the first base. Study-wide findings and limitations: Persistent Graves' disease patients showed lower TCR Shannon entropy and fewer highly expanded clones than newly diagnosed patients, suggesting clonal expansion. Peripheral blood alone was examined, since thyroid tissue, which constituted the primary lesion, could not be accessed. The authors acknowledged the small sample size as a limitation that may reduce accuracy. More public clonotypes were shared among persistent patients (roughly 3,000) than among newly diagnosed patients (roughly 1,000). Only the TCR beta chain was sequenced and analyzed. Persistent disease showed preferential use of TRBV28, TRBJ1-2 and TRBJ2-5, whereas newly diagnosed disease favored TRBV20-1 and TRBJ2-1.

What this sample's time point label stands for: persistent/refractory GD, antithyroid drugs over 5 years with positive TRAb. For both TCR sequencing and RNA sequencing, RNA was extracted from PBMCs using TRIzol. The diagnosis of Graves' disease was made according to American Thyroid Association guidelines. Patients were recruited from an endocrinology department in Xi'an, China. Each patient gave roughly 8.4 milliliters of peripheral blood, collected in an EDTA anticoagulant tube. Ficoll Paque Plus density gradient separation was used to isolate PBMCs, and no further T cell sorting was performed. An Agilent 2100 Bioanalyzer and agarose gel were used to check RNA quality, and a NanoDrop 2000 was used to measure RNA concentration. In the case of this clonotype: What this receptor recognizes is not known. Base qualities are not provided; no much larger clone lies one nucleotide away.

The sequence derives from a female donor with Graves disease. This receptor chain uses TRBV5-1 and TRBJ1-2; tentative D gene TRBD1, with 5 bases matching. This material consisted of peripheral blood mononuclear cells (PBMCs), taken when the disease was refractory, from a patient treated with antithyroid drugs. The nucleotide sequence is given as TGCGCCAGCGGGATGAGGAGGGGAAAGGATGGCTACACCTTC. It codes for CASGMRRGKDGYTF.